This T cell receptor beta chain was profiled in a study of OX40 agonist ivuxolimab in advanced cancers. Across the study: Ivuxolimab, an antibody that agonizes OX40 (CD134), was administered to the patients. A male proportion of 82.7% was recorded, with mean age about 60 years and range roughly 23 to 85. General study points: At doses 0.1 to 3.0 mg/kg, CD4+ and CD8+ clones expanded.

Germline V gene lookup returns CDR1 SNHLY and CDR2 FYNNEI. Trimming cost V 5 bases and J 4 bases, with 14 bases left between them. The CDR3 runs 15 residues. Generated by immunoSEQ multiplex PCR, the TCRdb table keeps only in-frame clones and is missing some. The data contain under 95,000 clones, roughly 86% of them singletons. Enrollment shut out patients with autoimmune disease history or systemic immunosuppression. In the case of this clone: The antigen is undetermined.

J is TRBJ2-2 and V is TRBV2; weak D call: TRBD1 (5 bases). The sample here was CD4+ or CD8+ T cells sorted from blood, taken in a trial of the OX40 agonist ivuxolimab. The receptor was derived from an adult with an advanced solid tumor such as melanoma, head and neck, liver or kidney cancer. In nucleotides, the CDR3 is TGTGCCAGCAGTACTTGGTCAGGGATCACCGGGGAGCTGTTTTTT. Residues: CASSTWSGITGELFF. The full variable domain, its missing parts supplied by reference TRBV2 and TRBJ2-2, is EPEVTQTPSHQVTQMGQEVILRCVPISNHLYFYWYRQILGQKVEFLVSFYNNEISEKSEIFDDQFSVERPDGSNFTLKIRSTKLEDSAMYFCASSTWSGITGELFFGEGSRLTVL.